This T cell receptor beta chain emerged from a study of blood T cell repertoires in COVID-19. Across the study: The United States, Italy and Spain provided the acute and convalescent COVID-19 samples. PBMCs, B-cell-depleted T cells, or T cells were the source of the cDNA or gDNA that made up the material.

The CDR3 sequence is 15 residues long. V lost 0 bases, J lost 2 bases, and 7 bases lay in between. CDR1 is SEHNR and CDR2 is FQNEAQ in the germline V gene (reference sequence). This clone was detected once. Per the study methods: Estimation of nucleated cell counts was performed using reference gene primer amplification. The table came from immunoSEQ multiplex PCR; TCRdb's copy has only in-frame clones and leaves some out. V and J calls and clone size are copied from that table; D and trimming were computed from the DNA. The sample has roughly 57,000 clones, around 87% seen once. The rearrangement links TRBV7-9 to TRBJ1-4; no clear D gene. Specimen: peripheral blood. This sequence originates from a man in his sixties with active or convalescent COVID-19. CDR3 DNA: TGTGCCAGCAGCTTAGCAACACCCACTAATGAAAAACTGTTTTTT. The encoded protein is CASSLATPTNEKLFF. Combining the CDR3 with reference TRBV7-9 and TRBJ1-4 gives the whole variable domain DTGVSQNPRHKITKRGQNVTFRCDPISEHNRLYWYRQTLGQGPEFLTYFQNEAQLEKSRLLSDRFSAERPKGSFSTLEIQRTEQGDSAMYLCASSLATPTNEKLFFGSGTQLSVL.